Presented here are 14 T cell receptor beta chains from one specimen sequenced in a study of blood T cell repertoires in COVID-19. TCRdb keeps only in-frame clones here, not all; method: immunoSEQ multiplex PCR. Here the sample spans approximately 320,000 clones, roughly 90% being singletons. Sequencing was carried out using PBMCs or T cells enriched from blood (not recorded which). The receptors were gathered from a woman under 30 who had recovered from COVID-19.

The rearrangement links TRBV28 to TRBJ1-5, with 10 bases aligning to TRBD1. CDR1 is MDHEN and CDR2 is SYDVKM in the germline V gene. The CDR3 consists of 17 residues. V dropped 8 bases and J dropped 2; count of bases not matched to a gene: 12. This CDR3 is CASHSDRGSLGNQPQHF. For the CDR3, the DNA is TGTGCCAGCCACTCGGACAGGGGGAGTTTAGGCAATCAGCCCCAGCATTTT.

CDR3 DNA: TGTGCCAGCAGCCCCCGCGACGGGGGTGCGTACAATGAGCAGTTCTTC. Residues: CASSPRDGGAYNEQFF. The chain joins TRBV5-4 to TRBJ2-1, with a possible D match to TRBD2 (6 bases). Between the trimmed V and J ends, which lost 4 bases and 4 bases, there was a span of 18 bases. The CDR3 has 16 residues. From germline, CDR1 is SGHNT and CDR2 YYREEE (reference sequence).

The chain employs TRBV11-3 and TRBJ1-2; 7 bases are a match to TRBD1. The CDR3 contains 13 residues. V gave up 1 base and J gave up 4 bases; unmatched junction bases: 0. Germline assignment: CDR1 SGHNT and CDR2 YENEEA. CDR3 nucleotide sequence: TGTGCCAGCAGCTTAGGGGACAGCTATGGCTACACCTTC. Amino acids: CASSLGDSYGYTF.

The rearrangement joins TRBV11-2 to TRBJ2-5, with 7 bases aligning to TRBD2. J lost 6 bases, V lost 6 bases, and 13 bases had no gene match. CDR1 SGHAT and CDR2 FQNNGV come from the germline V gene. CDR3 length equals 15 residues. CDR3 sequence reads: CASSVGGSPAKTQYF. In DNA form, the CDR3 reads TGTGCCAGCAGTGTTGGCGGGAGCCCGGCGAAGACCCAGTACTTC.

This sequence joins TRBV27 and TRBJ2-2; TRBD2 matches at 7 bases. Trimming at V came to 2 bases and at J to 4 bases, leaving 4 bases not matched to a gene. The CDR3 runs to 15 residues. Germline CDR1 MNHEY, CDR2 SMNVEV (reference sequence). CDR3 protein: CASSLGLAVTGELFF. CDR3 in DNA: TGTGCCAGCAGTTTAGGGCTAGCGGTCACCGGGGAGCTGTTTTTT.

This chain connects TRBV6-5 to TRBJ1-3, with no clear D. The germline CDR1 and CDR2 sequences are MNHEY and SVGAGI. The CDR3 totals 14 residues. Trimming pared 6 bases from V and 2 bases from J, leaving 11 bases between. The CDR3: CASSLWSAGNTIYF. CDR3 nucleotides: TGTGCCAGCAGCCTATGGAGCGCTGGAAACACCATATATTTT.

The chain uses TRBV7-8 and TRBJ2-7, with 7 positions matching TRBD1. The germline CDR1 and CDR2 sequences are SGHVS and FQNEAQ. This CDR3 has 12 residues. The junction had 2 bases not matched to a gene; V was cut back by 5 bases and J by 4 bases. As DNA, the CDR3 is TGTGCCAGCAGCCGACAGGGTTACGAGCAGTACTTC. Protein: CASSRQGYEQYF.

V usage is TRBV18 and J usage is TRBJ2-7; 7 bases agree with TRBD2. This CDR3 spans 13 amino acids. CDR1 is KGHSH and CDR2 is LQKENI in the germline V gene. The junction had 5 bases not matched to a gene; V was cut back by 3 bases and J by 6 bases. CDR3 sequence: CASSPPREPEQYF. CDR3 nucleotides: TGTGCCAGCTCACCTCCGCGGGAGCCCGAGCAGTACTTC.

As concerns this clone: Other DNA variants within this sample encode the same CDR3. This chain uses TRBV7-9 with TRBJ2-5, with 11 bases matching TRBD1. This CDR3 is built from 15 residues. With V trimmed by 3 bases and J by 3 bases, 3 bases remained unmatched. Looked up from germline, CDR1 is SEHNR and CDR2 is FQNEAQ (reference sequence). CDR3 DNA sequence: TGTGCCAGCAGCTTCTGGACAGGGGGCGAAGAGACCCAGTACTTC. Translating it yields CASSFWTGGEETQYF.

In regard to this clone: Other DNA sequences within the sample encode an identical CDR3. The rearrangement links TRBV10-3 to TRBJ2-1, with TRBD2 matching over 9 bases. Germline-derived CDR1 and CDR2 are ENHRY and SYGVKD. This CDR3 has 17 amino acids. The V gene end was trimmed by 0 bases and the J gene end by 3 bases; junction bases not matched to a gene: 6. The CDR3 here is CAISESRASGDYNEQFF. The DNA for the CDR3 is TGTGCCATCAGTGAGTCGAGGGCTAGCGGGGACTACAATGAGCAGTTCTTC.

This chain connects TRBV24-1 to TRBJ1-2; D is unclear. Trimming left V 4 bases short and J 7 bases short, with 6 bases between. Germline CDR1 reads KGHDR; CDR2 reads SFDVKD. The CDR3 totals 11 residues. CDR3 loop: CATSEEGGYTF. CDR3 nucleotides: TGTGCCACCAGTGAAGAGGGTGGCTACACCTTC.

The CDR3 nucleotides read TGTGCCAGCAGCTTGGGAACAGGACAGCCCCAGCATTTT. Amino acids: CASSLGTGQPQHF. The chain is built from TRBV5-4 and TRBJ1-5; possibly TRBD1 for D (5 bases). CDR1 is SGHNT and CDR2 is YYREEE in the germline V gene (reference sequence). The CDR3 totals 13 residues. Trimming took off 0 bases at V and 7 bases at J, with 8 bases between the two ends.

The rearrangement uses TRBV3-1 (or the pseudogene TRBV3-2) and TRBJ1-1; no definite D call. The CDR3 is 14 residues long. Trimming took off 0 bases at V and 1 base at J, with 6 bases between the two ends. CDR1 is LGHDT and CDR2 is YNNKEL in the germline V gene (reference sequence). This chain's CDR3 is CASSQELENTEAFF. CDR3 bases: TGTGCCAGCAGCCAAGAGTTAGAGAACACTGAAGCTTTCTTT.

In DNA, the CDR3 is TGTGCCAGCAGCCTGCCCTCGGGAAATGAGCAGTTCTTC. Protein sequence: CASSLPSGNEQFF. The chain joins TRBV5-4 to TRBJ2-1; a possible D gene is TRBD2 (5 bases). With 4 bases removed from V and 7 bases from J, the gap between germline ends came to 12 bases. Germline V lookup: CDR1 SGHNT, CDR2 YYREEE (reference sequence). The CDR3 covers 13 residues.